Only one count was recorded for the clone carrying this TCR beta chain. The antigen remains unidentified. These data originate in a study of shared clonotypes between healthy human individuals. Study in general: Each donor's CD4 naive and CD4 memory cells filled three plates apiece, CD8 naive two, and CD8 memory one. General study points: In the sorted subsets, rarefaction showed sequencing was incomplete despite large depth.

Healthy adults negative for HIV, lacking recent acute infections or vaccinations, served as donors. This CDR3 region has 13 residues. V lost 2 bases and J lost 5, with 10 bases in between. CDR1 is SGHRS and CDR2 is YFSETQ in the germline V gene. At a deep level, the assay was run. Repertoires were generated with immunoSEQ multiplex PCR, while TCRdb's copy carries only in-frame clones and drops some. Altogether about 690,000 clones are present, 90% being singletons, with the ten largest covering 34%. Source material: memory CD8+ T cells from PBMCs. The sample's subset: CD45RO+ cells pooled with CCR7-negative TemRA cells. This sequence originates from a man in his late teens or twenties in good health. Some clones in this sample may be carry-over from other donors' samples. This chain joins TRBV5-1 and TRBJ2-5; D perhaps matches TRBD1 (6 bases). DNA for the CDR3: TGCGCCAGCAGCTTATTTACAGGGGAGACCCAGTACTTC. Its translation: CASSLFTGETQYF. Full variable domain (rest looked up from reference TRBV5-1 and TRBJ2-5): KAGVTQTPRYLIKTRGQQVTLSCSPISGHRSVSWYQQTPGQGLQFLFEYFSETQRNKGNFPGRFSGRQFSNSRSEMNVSTLELGDSALYLCASSLFTGETQYFGPGTRLLVL.